The 23 T cell receptor beta chains below all came from one sample that was sequenced in a study of blood T cell repertoires in COVID-19. Generated by immunoSEQ multiplex PCR, the TCRdb table keeps only in-frame clones and is missing some. The table lists roughly 49,000 clones, roughly 84% of them singletons, with approximately 4.5% in the top ten. Sequenced: peripheral blood. Receptor source: a man in his fifties with active COVID-19.

The V and J genes are TRBV9 and TRBJ2-5; 8 bases line up with TRBD1. With V trimmed by 4 bases and J by 0 bases, 11 bases remained unmatched. The germline CDR1 and CDR2 sequences are SGDLS and YYNGEE. The CDR3 consists of 17 residues. CDR3 nucleotide sequence: TGTGCCAGCAGCCGAAATGCCGGGACAGGATACCAAGAGACCCAGTACTTC. This translates into CASSRNAGTGYQETQYF.

CDR3 region: CSVEDGAGGTYEQYF. The CDR3 nucleotides are TGCAGCGTTGAAGATGGAGCGGGGGGGACCTACGAGCAGTACTTC. The chain links TRBV29-1 to TRBJ2-7; 10 positions match TRBD2. CDR3 length: 15 amino acids. Germline CDR1 and CDR2: SQVTM and ANQGSEA. V was pared by 0 bases and J by 2 bases, with 4 bases of the junction left unmatched.

The rearrangement uses TRBV19 and TRBJ1-5; 8 bases fit TRBD1. The CDR3 has 14 amino acids. Germline trimming cut 5 bases from V and 7 bases from J; bases unmatched to any gene: 7. The germline V gene has CDR1 LNHDA and CDR2 SQIVND (reference sequence). CDR3 protein: CASSPTGGSQPQHF. In nucleotides, the CDR3 is TGTGCCAGTAGTCCTACAGGGGGGTCACAGCCCCAGCATTTT.

This chain links TRBV2 with TRBJ1-4; D gene unclear. Trimming stripped 0 bases from V and 6 bases from J, with 11 bases between. CDR3 length: 15 residues. Germline V gives CDR1 SNHLY, CDR2 FYNNEI. The CDR3 region has the DNA TGTGCCAGCAGTGAAGCTGGCAATACACATGAAAAACTGTTTTTT. Translation gives CASSEAGNTHEKLFF.

This chain uses TRBV5-1 with TRBJ2-7; D is undetermined. Looked up from germline, CDR1 is SGHRS and CDR2 is YFSETQ. There are 13 residues in the CDR3. The germline V and J ends were trimmed by 0 bases and 2 bases, with 6 bases remaining between them. For the CDR3, the DNA is TGCGCCAGCAGCTTGGCACAGACCTACGAGCAGTACTTC. This encodes CASSLAQTYEQYF.

The chain uses TRBV6-6 and TRBJ2-5; perhaps TRBD2 as D (6 bases). Germline lookup yields CDR1 MNHNY and CDR2 SVGAGI (reference sequence). V lost 6 bases to trimming and J lost 5 bases, with 13 bases between them. The length of the CDR3 is 13 residues. CDR3 sequence (DNA): TGTGCCAGCAGACCTGGGGGGTGGGAGACCCAGTACTTC. It is translated as CASRPGGWETQYF.

The chain has TRBV5-5 and TRBJ1-4; 9 bases align to TRBD1. The CDR3 covers 16 residues. The germline V gene encodes CDR1 SGHKS and CDR2 YYEKEE (reference sequence). Losses at the gene ends were 4 bases for V and 5 bases for J; bases not matched to a gene: 9. CDR3 coding DNA: TGTGCCAGCAGCGAGATTAGGGGACAGGGCAATGAAAAACTGTTTTTT. It translates to CASSEIRGQGNEKLFF.

V usage is TRBV19 and J usage is TRBJ1-2, with 12 positions matching TRBD1. The ends lost 5 bases at V and 5 bases at J; junction bases unmatched: 6. Germline loops: CDR1 LNHDA, CDR2 SQIVND (reference sequence). There are 15 residues in the CDR3. The CDR3 DNA reads TGTGCCAGTAGTGCGGGGACAGGGGGCGGGTATGGCTACACCTTC. Amino acid sequence: CASSAGTGGGYGYTF.

The chain uses TRBV7-2 and TRBJ2-7; the match to TRBD1 covers 8 bases. Germline V CDR1 and CDR2: SGHTA, FQGNSA. The CDR3 is 15 amino acids. J was trimmed by 3 bases and V by 5 bases; bases with no gene match: 9. The CDR3 DNA sequence: TGTGCCAGCAGCCCGCACCGGGACAGGAGCTACGAGCAGTACTTC. It translates to CASSPHRDRSYEQYF.

The chain recombines TRBV5-1 with TRBJ2-2; D is possibly TRBD1 (5 bases). Germline-derived CDR1 and CDR2 are SGHRS and YFSETQ. This CDR3 region has 20 residues. V gave up 3 bases and J gave up 2 bases, with 26 bases separating them. CDR3 in amino acids: CASSSRNNADRRYNTGELFF. The CDR3 region has the DNA TGCGCCAGCAGCTCTAGGAACAATGCCGACAGAAGGTACAACACCGGGGAGCTGTTTTTT.

The chain recombines TRBV5-1 with TRBJ2-5; 7 bases align to TRBD2. The ends lost 2 bases at V and 5 bases at J; junction bases unmatched: 15. From germline, CDR1 is SGHRS and CDR2 YFSETQ. This CDR3 is built from 17 residues. CDR3 nucleotide sequence: TGCGCCAGCAGCTTTGGTGGCGAGCGGGGCCGTTGGGAGACCCAGTACTTC. This codes for CASSFGGERGRWETQYF. Together with reference TRBV5-1 and TRBJ2-5, the CDR3 gives the full variable domain: KAGVTQTPRYLIKTRGQQVTLSCSPISGHRSVSWYQQTPGQGLQFLFEYFSETQRNKGNFPGRFSGRQFSNSRSEMNVSTLELGDSALYLCASSFGGERGRWETQYFGPGTRLLVL.

Only a few counts were recorded for this clone. This chain joins TRBV13 and TRBJ2-2, with TRBD1 matching over 8 bases. The CDR3 extends over 15 amino acids. The V and J ends lost 5 bases and 4 bases, in that order; junction bases with no gene match: 6. Germline CDR1 and CDR2: PRHDT and FYEKMQ (reference sequence). CDR3 region: CASSRRDRTTGELFF. CDR3 bases: TGTGCCAGCAGCCGACGGGACAGGACCACCGGGGAGCTGTTTTTT.

The chain couples TRBV15 to TRBJ1-6; a weak D match, TRBD1 (5 bases). This CDR3 is 16 amino acids long. CDR1 is LNHNV and CDR2 is YYDKDF in the germline V gene (reference sequence). V was cut by 5 bases and J by 9 bases, with 20 bases left in between. The CDR3 nucleotides are TGTGCCACCAGCCAGGACATGTCCTCCTCGGGTTCACCCCTCCACTTT. It yields the protein CATSQDMSSSGSPLHF.

The chain joins TRBV11-2 to TRBJ1-3; D is ambiguous. Between the trimmed V and J ends, which lost 4 bases and 8 bases, there was a span of 9 bases. Germline lookup yields CDR1 SGHAT and CDR2 FQNNGV. CDR3 size: 12 residues. The DNA for the CDR3 is TGTGCCAGCAGCTCCCCGTTATACACCATATATTTT. Its translation: CASSSPLYTIYF. The whole variable domain, filled in from reference TRBV11-2 and TRBJ1-3, reads EAGVAQSPRYKIIEKRQSVAFWCNPISGHATLYWYQQILGQGPKLLIQFQNNGVVDDSQLPKDRFSAERLKGVDSTLKIQPAKLEDSAVYLCASSSPLYTIYFGEGSWLTVV.

The chain recombines TRBV27 with TRBJ2-3; the D is unclear. CDR3 length: 15 amino acids. Germline CDR1 MNHEY, CDR2 SMNVEV (reference sequence). Trimming took 3 bases from V and 1 from J, leaving 11 bases between them. Here the CDR3 DNA reads TGTGCCAGCAGTTTTTTGAGTCGAGGCACAGATACGCAGTATTTT. The encoded protein is CASSFLSRGTDTQYF.

The chain combines TRBV5-1 with TRBJ2-1; tentative D call: TRBD2 (5 bases). The CDR3 consists of 15 residues. Germline-derived CDR1 and CDR2 are SGHRS and YFSETQ. The V end was cut by 3 bases, the J end by 0 bases, with 10 bases between. The CDR3, as DNA: TGCGCCAGCAGCTCAAGCGGTTACTCCTACAATGAGCAGTTCTTC. The encoded protein is CASSSSGYSYNEQFF.

The chain uses TRBV5-5 and TRBJ2-7; weak D call: TRBD2 (7 bases). Germline V gene data show CDR1 as SGHKS and CDR2 as YYEKEE (reference sequence). The CDR3 length is 16 residues. The V end was cut by 0 bases, the J end by 6 bases, with 19 bases between. The chain's CDR3 is CASSLVGGLSDGEQYF. CDR3 nucleotide sequence: TGTGCCAGCAGCTTGGTCGGGGGGCTTAGTGACGGCGAGCAGTACTTC.

There are a few counts of this clone. The V and J genes are TRBV7-2 and TRBJ2-2, with 7 bases that match TRBD2. There are 16 residues in the CDR3. The junction had 10 bases not matched to a gene; V was cut back by 4 bases and J by 5 bases. CDR1 is SGHTA, CDR2 FQGNSA, per germline. DNA of the CDR3: TGTGCCAGCAGCTCCCGCCCAGCGGGAAGTACCGGGGAGCTGTTTTTT. Translating gives CASSSRPAGSTGELFF.

The chain recombines TRBV5-1 with TRBJ1-2; D may be TRBD1 (5 bases). This CDR3 has 13 amino acids. Per germline, CDR1 SGHRS and CDR2 YFSETQ. V lost 0 bases, J lost 8 bases, and 11 bases lay in between. The CDR3 coding sequence is TGCGCCAGCAGCTTGGAAGGGGCGGGGGGCTACACCTTC. It translates to CASSLEGAGGYTF.

The chain has TRBV19 and TRBJ2-5, with no clear D. This CDR3 comprises 13 residues. Germline CDR1 LNHDA, CDR2 SQIVND (reference sequence). Trimming stripped 0 bases from V and 5 bases from J, with 7 bases between. CDR3 loop: CASSIETGETQYF. For the CDR3, the DNA is TGTGCCAGTAGTATAGAAACCGGGGAGACCCAGTACTTC.

The chain uses TRBV4-2 and TRBJ1-3; D remains unclear. Germline lookup yields CDR1 LGHNA and CDR2 YNFKEQ. V was cut by 0 bases and J by 2 bases, with 11 bases left in between. This CDR3 spans 16 amino acids. Here the CDR3 reads CASSQDESATGNTIYF. CDR3 DNA: TGTGCCAGCAGCCAAGACGAGAGTGCCACTGGAAACACCATATATTTT.

The chain carries TRBV4-1 and TRBJ1-2; TRBD1 is a possible D gene (6 bases). This CDR3 is built from 17 residues. Germline V gives CDR1 MGHRA, CDR2 YSYEKL. The V gene lost 3 bases and the J gene lost 2 bases, with 19 bases spanning the gap. The chain's CDR3 is CASSHVVRTARNYGYTF. The CDR3 region has the DNA TGCGCCAGCAGCCATGTAGTTCGGACAGCCCGAAACTATGGCTACACCTTC.

The DNA for the CDR3 is TGTGCCAGCAGTTTCCGGGAATATAGCAATCAGCCCCAGCATTTT. It encodes CASSFREYSNQPQHF. V gene TRBV27 combines with J gene TRBJ1-5; D gene unclear. This CDR3 is built from 15 residues. Per germline, CDR1 MNHEY and CDR2 SMNVEV (reference sequence). The V and J ends lost 3 bases and 0 bases respectively, with 9 bases between them.